Detailed here is one T cell receptor (beta chain). Its antigen is undetermined. Patients with a history of autoimmune disease or on systemic immunosuppression were excluded. Here immunoSEQ multiplex PCR was the method, and the copy in TCRdb shows in-frame clones only, minus some. The data show tens of thousands of clones, roughly four fifths seen once. The data belong to a study of OX40 agonist ivuxolimab in advanced cancers. Study-wide results and limits: What antigens the expanded peripheral T cells recognized was never established. The study observed clonal expansion of CD4+ and CD8+ blood T cells by week 6 at 0.1 to 3.0 mg/kg.

Sequences were derived from CD4+ or CD8+ T cells sorted from blood, sampled in a trial of the OX40 agonist ivuxolimab. The sequence was collected from an adult with an advanced solid tumor such as melanoma, head and neck, liver or kidney cancer.

DNA for the CDR3: TGTGCCAGCAGTCGAGCCGGGGGGGCCTACAATGAGCAGTTCTTC. It yields the protein CASSRAGGAYNEQFF. The chain recombines TRBV6-4 with TRBJ2-1; 8 nucleotides align to TRBD2. Per germline, CDR1 MRHNA and CDR2 SNTAGT. V dropped 5 bases and J dropped 2; count of bases not matched to a gene: 5. This CDR3 is built from 15 residues.